This T cell receptor beta chain was sequenced in a study of response to subunit inactivated influenza vaccine. In TCRdb, the RT-PCR reads were re-called with MiXCR into one record per CDR3 protein. The table lists about 540,000 distinct CDR3 sequences, about 14% of them singletons. General study findings and limits: It was the authors' suggestion that each seasonal influenza vaccination recruits few new T cells.

A remark on this clonotype: Antigen: not known.

Germline V gene sequence: CDR1 SQVTM, CDR2 ANQGSEA. This CDR3 comprises 12 residues. The V and J ends lost 3 bases and 7 bases respectively, with 13 bases between them. The source material was PBMCs from blood, sampled roughly 13 days after vaccination. The V gene is TRBV29-1, the J gene TRBJ2-7; D is unclear. This sequence originates from a man aged 50 to 59 who received an inactivated influenza vaccine. In DNA form, the CDR3 reads TGCAGCGTTGAGGTAGGGTTGGGGGAGCAGTACTTC. It yields the protein CSVEVGLGEQYF.